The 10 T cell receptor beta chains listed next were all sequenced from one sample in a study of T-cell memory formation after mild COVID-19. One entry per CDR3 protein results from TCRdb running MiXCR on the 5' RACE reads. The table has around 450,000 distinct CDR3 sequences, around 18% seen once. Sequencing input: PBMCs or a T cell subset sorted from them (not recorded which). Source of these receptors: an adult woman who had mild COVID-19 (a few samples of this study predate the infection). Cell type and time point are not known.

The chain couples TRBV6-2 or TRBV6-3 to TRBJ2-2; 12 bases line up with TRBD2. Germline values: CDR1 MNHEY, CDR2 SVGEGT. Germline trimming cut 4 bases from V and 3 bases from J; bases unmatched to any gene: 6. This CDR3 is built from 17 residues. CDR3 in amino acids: CASSFLAGGPDTGELFF. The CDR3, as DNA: TGTGCCAGCAGTTTTCTAGCGGGAGGGCCGGACACCGGGGAGCTGTTTTTT.

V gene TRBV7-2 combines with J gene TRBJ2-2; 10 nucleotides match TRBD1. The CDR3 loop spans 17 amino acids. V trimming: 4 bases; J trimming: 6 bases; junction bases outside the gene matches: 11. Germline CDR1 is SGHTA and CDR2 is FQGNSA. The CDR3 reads CASSSKPGQGFAGELFF. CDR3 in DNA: TGTGCCAGCAGCTCAAAACCGGGACAGGGGTTCGCCGGGGAGCTGTTTTTT.

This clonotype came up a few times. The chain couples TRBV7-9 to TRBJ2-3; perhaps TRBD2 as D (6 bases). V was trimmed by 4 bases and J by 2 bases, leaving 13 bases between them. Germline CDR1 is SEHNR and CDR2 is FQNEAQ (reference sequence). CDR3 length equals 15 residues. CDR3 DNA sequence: TGTGCCAGCAGCTCGTCCGGGGGTCTCACAGATACGCAGTATTTT. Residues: CASSSSGGLTDTQYF.

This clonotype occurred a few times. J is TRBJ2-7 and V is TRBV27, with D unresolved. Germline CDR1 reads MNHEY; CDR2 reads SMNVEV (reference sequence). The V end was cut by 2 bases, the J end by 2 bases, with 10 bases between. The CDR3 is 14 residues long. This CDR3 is CASSLIDRPYEQYF. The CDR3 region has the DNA TGTGCCAGCAGTTTAATCGACCGACCCTACGAGCAGTACTTC.

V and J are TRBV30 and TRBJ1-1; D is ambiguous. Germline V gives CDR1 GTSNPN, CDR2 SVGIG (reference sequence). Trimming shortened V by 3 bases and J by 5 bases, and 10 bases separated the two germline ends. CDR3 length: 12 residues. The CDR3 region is CAWSRSRTEAFF. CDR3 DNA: TGTGCCTGGAGCCGGAGTAGGACTGAAGCTTTCTTT. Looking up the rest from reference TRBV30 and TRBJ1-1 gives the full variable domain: SQTIHQWPATLVQPVGSPLSLECTVEGTSNPNLYWYRQAAGRGLQLLFYSVGIGQISSEVPQNLSASRPQDRQFILSSKKLLLSDSGFYLCAWSRSRTEAFFGQGTRLTVV.

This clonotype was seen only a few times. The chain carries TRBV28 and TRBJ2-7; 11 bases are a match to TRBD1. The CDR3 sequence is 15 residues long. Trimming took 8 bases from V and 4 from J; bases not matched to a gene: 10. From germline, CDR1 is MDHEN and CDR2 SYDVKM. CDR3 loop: CASRTPGTGGYEQYF. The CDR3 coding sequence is TGTGCCAGCCGGACTCCCGGGACAGGGGGTTACGAGCAGTACTTC.

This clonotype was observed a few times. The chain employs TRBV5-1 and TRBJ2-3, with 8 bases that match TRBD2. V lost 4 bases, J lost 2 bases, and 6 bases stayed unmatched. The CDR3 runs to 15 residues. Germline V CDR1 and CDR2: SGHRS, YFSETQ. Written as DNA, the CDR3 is TGCGCCAGCAGCGATTTAGCGGGGTCCACAGATACGCAGTATTTT. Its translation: CASSDLAGSTDTQYF.

This CDR3 reads CASMRALRQETQYF. CDR3 in DNA: TGTGCCAGCATGAGGGCGCTACGTCAAGAGACCCAGTACTTC. J is TRBJ2-5 and V is TRBV12-3 or TRBV12-4; the D gene is possibly TRBD2 (5 bases). This CDR3 is built from 14 residues. The V end was cut by 7 bases, the J end by 2 bases, with 14 bases between.

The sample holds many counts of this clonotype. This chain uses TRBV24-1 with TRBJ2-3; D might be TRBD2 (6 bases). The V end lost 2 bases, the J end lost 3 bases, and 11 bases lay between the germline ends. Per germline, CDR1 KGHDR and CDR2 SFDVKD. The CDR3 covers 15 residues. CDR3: CATSDSGVRTDTQYF. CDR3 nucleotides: TGTGCCACCAGTGATTCGGGGGTTAGGACAGATACGCAGTATTTT.

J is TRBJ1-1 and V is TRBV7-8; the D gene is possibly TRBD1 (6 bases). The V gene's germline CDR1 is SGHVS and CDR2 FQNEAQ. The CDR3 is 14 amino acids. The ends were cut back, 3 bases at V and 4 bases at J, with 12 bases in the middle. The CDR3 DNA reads TGTGCCAGCAGCTTTGGGGGAGGGGGCACTGAAGCTTTCTTT. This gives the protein CASSFGGGGTEAFF.